This section outlines one TCR beta chain sequence together with its context. The data were obtained in a study of blood T cell repertoires in COVID-19. Participants, about 18 to 89 years old, spanned more than 20 US areas. Authors' data handling: Using reference gene primer amplification, nucleated cell counts were estimated. Method: immunoSEQ multiplex PCR; TCRdb's copy keeps in-frame clones and lacks some. For V, J and clone size, that table is used; D and trimming come from the DNA. The sample records some 340,000 clones, about 89% being singletons. Germline lookup yields CDR1 MDHEN and CDR2 SYDVKM. CDR3 length: 14 amino acids. V lost 6 bases and J lost 8, with 19 bases in between.

The source is a woman aged 25 to 39 who had recovered from COVID-19. The genes are TRBV28 and TRBJ1-2; no clear D gene. Sequences were obtained from PBMCs or T cells enriched from blood (not recorded which). CDR3 in DNA: TGTGCCAGCAGCCCTACACGGGTCTCCGGCGGCTACACCTTC. Its protein is CASSPTRVSGGYTF.